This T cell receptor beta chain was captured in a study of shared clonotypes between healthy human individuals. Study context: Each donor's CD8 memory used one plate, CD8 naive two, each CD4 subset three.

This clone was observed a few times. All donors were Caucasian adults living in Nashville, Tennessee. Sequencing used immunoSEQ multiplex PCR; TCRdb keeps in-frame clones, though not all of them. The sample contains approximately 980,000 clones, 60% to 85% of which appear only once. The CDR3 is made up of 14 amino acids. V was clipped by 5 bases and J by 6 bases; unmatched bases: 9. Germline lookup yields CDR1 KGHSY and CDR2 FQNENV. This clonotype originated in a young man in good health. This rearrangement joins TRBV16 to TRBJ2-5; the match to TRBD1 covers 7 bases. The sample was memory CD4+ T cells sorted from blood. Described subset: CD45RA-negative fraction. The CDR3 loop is CASSKEQGLQTQYF. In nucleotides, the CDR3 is TGTGCCAGCAGCAAAGAACAGGGGTTACAGACCCAGTACTTC.